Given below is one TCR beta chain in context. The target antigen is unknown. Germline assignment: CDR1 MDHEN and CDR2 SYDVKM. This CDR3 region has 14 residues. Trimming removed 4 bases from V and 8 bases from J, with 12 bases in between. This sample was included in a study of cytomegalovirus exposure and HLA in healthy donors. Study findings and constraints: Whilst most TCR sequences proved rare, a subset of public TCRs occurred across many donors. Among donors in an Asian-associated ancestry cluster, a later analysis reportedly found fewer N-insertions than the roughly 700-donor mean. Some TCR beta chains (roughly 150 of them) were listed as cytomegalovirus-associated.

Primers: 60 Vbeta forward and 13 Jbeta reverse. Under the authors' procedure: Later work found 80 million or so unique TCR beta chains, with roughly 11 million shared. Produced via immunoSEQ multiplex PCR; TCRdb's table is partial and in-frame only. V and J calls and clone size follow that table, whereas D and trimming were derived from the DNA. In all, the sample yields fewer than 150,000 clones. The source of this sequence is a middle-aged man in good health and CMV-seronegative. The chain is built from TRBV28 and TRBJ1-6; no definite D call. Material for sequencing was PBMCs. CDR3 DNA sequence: TGTGCCAGCAGTTCGGCCTGGGAGGATTCACCCCTCCACTTT. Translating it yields CASSSAWEDSPLHF.